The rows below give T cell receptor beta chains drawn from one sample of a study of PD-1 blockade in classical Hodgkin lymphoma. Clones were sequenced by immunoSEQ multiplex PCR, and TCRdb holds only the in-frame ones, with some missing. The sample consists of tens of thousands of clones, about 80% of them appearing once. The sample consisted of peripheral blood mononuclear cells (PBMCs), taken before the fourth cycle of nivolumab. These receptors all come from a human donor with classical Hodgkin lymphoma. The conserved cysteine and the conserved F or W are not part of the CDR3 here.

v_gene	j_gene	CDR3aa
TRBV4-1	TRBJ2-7	ASSQWFWRAGGREQY
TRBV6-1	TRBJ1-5	ASTLGGRNQPQH
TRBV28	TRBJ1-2	ASSPNILTWRGYGYT
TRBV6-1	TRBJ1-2	ASSEALERSVRGYT
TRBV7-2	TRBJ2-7	ASSLGGRYEQY
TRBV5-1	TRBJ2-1	ASSRVREQF
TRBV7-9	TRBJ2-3	ASSFVGGGHTDTQY
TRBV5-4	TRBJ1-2	ASSPGGRGTNYGYT
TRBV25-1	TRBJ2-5	ASSDLRRGRAETQY
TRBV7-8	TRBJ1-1	ASSLAGGWMNTEAF